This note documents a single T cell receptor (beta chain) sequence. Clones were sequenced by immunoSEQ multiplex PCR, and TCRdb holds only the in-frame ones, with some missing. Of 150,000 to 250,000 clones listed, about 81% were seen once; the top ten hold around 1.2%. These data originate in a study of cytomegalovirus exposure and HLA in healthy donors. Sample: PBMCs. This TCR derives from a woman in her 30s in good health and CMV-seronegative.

The CDR3 is CASSDEQYNEQFF. CDR3 sequence (DNA): TGCGCCAGCAGTGACGAACAGTACAATGAGCAGTTCTTC. V gene TRBV10-2 combines with J gene TRBJ2-1; D is uncertain. The CDR3 extends over 13 amino acids. CDR1 and CDR2 (germline): WSHSY, SAAADI. V lost 3 bases and J lost 4, with 7 bases in between.